The present entry profiles one TCR beta chain with its context. Antigen unknown. The assay was immunoSEQ multiplex PCR, and TCRdb's table has in-frame clones only and misses some. The sample yields about 200,000 clones, around 90% seen once. This record comes from a study of cytomegalovirus exposure and HLA in healthy donors. Findings and limits, study-wide: Overall, roughly 160 TCR beta chains were annotated as cytomegalovirus-associated. In vitro experiments confirmed that three CMV-associated chains were specific for CMV antigens. Subsequent analysis showed first-cohort TCR clusters tending to co-occur in more than 90 validation repertoires. Among TCR sequences, most were rare, though some public TCRs appeared in many donors.

Germline V lookup: CDR1 MNHEY, CDR2 SMNVEV (reference sequence). V lost 5 bases and J lost 5, with 16 bases in between. This CDR3 has 14 residues. The V call is TRBV27, the J call TRBJ2-7, with TRBD1 as a possible D gene (6 bases). This receptor was identified in a young woman in good health and CMV-seropositive. The sequencing sample was made of PBMCs. The CDR3 is CASSAGTLGHEQYF. As DNA, the CDR3 is TGTGCCAGCAGTGCCGGGACACTAGGACACGAGCAGTACTTC.